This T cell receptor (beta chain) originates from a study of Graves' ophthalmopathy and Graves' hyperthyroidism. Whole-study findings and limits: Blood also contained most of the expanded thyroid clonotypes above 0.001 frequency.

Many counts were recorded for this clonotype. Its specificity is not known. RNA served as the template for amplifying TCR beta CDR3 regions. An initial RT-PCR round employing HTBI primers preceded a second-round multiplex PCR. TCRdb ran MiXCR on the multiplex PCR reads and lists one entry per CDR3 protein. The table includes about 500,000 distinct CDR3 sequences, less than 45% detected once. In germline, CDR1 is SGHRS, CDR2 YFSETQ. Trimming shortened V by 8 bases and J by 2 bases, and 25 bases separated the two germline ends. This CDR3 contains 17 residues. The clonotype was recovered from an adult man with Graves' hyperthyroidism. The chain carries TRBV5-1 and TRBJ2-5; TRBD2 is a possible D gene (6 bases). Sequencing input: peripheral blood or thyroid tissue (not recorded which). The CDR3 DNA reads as TGCGCCAGGGGCCTCCCTGAGGGAGCGGGTCTACAAGAGACCCAGTACTTC. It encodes CARGLPEGAGLQETQYF.